These T cell receptor beta chains were read from a single sample in a study of STAT5B mutations in CD4+ large granular lymphocyte leukemia. The protocol was immunoSEQ multiplex PCR, while the TCRdb copy is restricted to in-frame clones and leaves out a portion. The data hold about 31,000 clones, with roughly 91% observed a single time. Sequencing was done on a sample of CD4+ T cells from blood buffy coats. The receptors come from a human donor in good health. The CDR3 runs from the conserved cysteine through the conserved F or W. D genes are given only for firm matches. Clone size is given for some rows only: seen once, a few or many times, or a class if the clone is expanded.

clone size	V gene	J gene	CDR3 length	D gene	CDR3 protein	CDR3 DNA
NA	TRBV11-2	TRBJ2-1	16	NA	CASSYRRDGAYNEQFF	TGTGCCAGCAGCTACCGGCGGGACGGGGCCTACAATGAGCAGTTCTTC
NA	TRBV13	TRBJ1-1	14	NA	CASSTNRWDTEAFF	TGTGCCAGCAGCACCAACCGGTGGGACACTGAAGCTTTCTTT
NA	TRBV10-3	TRBJ1-6	12	NA	CAISDSNSPLHF	TGTGCCATCAGTGACAGCAATTCACCCCTCCACTTT
NA	TRBV4-1	TRBJ1-2	15	NA	CASSQALAGPYGYTF	TGCGCCAGCAGCCAAGCTTTAGCAGGCCCCTATGGCTACACCTTC
NA	TRBV5-1	TRBJ2-1	16	NA	CASSLESGSSYNEQFF	TGCGCCAGCAGCTTGGAGAGCGGAAGCTCCTACAATGAGCAGTTCTTC
NA	TRBV28	TRBJ2-3	15	NA	CASSSLDLYTDTQYF	TGTGCCAGCAGTTCGCTGGACTTATATACAGATACGCAGTATTTT
NA	TRBV28	TRBJ2-2	11	NA	CASSLMGELFF	TGTGCCAGCAGTTTAATGGGGGAGCTGTTTTTT
NA	TRBV2	TRBJ1-1	13	NA	CASNVGSGLLAFF	TGTGCCAGCAATGTTGGGTCCGGTCTGCTGGCTTTCTTT
NA	TRBV6-1	TRBJ2-2	15	TRBD2	CASSEGSGSTGELFF	TGTGCCAGCAGTGAGGGTAGCGGGAGTACCGGGGAGCTGTTTTTT
NA	TRBV19	TRBJ2-3	17	NA	CASSRRLAGLSTDTQYF	TGTGCCAGTAGTAGACGACTGGCGGGACTTAGCACAGATACGCAGTATTTT
NA	TRBV14	TRBJ2-5	15	TRBD2	CASSQDRTGGETQYF	TGTGCCAGCAGCCAAGATCGGACGGGAGGAGAGACCCAGTACTTC
few	TRBV30	TRBJ2-7	11	NA	CAWSRGYEQYF	TGTGCCTGGAGTAGGGGCTACGAGCAGTACTTC
NA	TRBV27	TRBJ1-2	13	TRBD1	CASSLTGGYGYTF	TGTGCCAGCAGTCTTACAGGGGGCTATGGCTACACCTTC
NA	TRBV19	TRBJ1-5	14	TRBD1	CASSMRTGDQPQHF	TGTGCCAGTAGTATGCGGACAGGGGATCAGCCCCAGCATTTT
NA	TRBV19	TRBJ2-3	15	NA	CASSIRRQSTDTQYF	TGTGCCAGTAGTATTAGGAGGCAGAGCACAGATACGCAGTATTTT
NA	TRBV5-8	TRBJ2-1	14	NA	CASSLGFHSNEQFF	TGTGCCAGCAGCTTGGGATTTCACTCCAATGAGCAGTTCTTC
NA	TRBV6-1	TRBJ2-3	14	TRBD2	CASSPGGHTDTQYF	TGTGCCAGCAGTCCGGGAGGCCACACAGATACGCAGTATTTT
NA	TRBV7-2	TRBJ2-7	15	NA	CASSLEGTGATKQYF	TGTGCCAGCAGCTTAGAGGGGACTGGCGCAACGAAGCAGTACTTC
NA	TRBV9	TRBJ2-7	16	NA	CASSPAEGLATYEQYF	TGTGCCAGCAGCCCTGCTGAAGGGCTAGCGACCTACGAGCAGTACTTC
NA	TRBV29-1	TRBJ2-3	14	TRBD2	CSVRISGRSDTQYF	TGCAGCGTTAGAATAAGCGGGAGGTCAGATACGCAGTATTTT
NA	TRBV7-3	TRBJ2-1	15	TRBD2	CASSLGTSGIGEQFF	TGTGCCAGCAGCTTAGGGACTAGCGGGATTGGTGAGCAGTTCTTC
NA	TRBV27	TRBJ2-5	15	NA	CASSSHLARAGTQYF	TGTGCCAGCAGTTCACACCTAGCTCGTGCGGGGACCCAGTACTTC
NA	TRBV9	TRBJ2-7	15	NA	CASTRGVGSSYEQYF	TGTGCCAGCACCCGCGGGGTGGGTAGCTCCTACGAGCAGTACTTC
NA	TRBV28	TRBJ2-5	15	NA	CASSLQAGDQETQYF	TGTGCCAGCAGCCTACAGGCTGGGGACCAAGAGACCCAGTACTTC
NA	TRBV14	TRBJ2-2	18	TRBD2	CASSQDLKAGELRGELFF	TGTGCCAGCAGCCAAGATCTAAAAGCGGGAGAATTAAGGGGGGAGCTGTTTTTT
few	TRBV5-4	TRBJ1-2	12	NA	CASSLDSPGYTF	TGTGCCAGCAGCTTGGACAGTCCTGGCTACACCTTC
NA	TRBV7-8	TRBJ2-2	17	TRBD2	CASSLGLAGWGAGELFF	TGTGCCAGCAGCTTAGGACTAGCGGGATGGGGAGCCGGGGAGCTGTTTTTT
NA	TRBV27	TRBJ1-1	13	NA	CASSFTGAFEAFF	TGTGCCAGCAGTTTTACGGGGGCCTTTGAAGCTTTCTTT
NA	TRBV7-2	TRBJ1-1	13	TRBD1	CASSSRGGTEAFF	TGTGCCAGCAGCTCCAGGGGGGGCACTGAAGCTTTCTTT
NA	TRBV7-8	TRBJ2-1	16	TRBD2	CATGLAGGGSYNEQFF	TGTGCCACGGGACTAGCGGGAGGGGGCTCCTACAATGAGCAGTTCTTC
NA	TRBV28	TRBJ2-4	18	TRBD2	CASSPQTSGSASKNIQYF	TGTGCCAGCAGTCCTCAGACTAGCGGGAGTGCTTCCAAAAACATTCAGTACTTC
NA	TRBV28	TRBJ2-7	12	NA	CASRDTPYEQYF	TGTGCCAGTAGGGACACCCCCTACGAGCAGTACTTC
NA	TRBV7-2	TRBJ2-3	14	NA	CASSPVRSTDTQYF	TGTGCCAGCAGCCCGGTTCGTAGTACAGATACGCAGTATTTT